One sample yielded the 8 T cell receptor beta chains listed below, sequenced in a study of spatial heterogeneity in lung cancer. Time point meaning: sample taken at primary tumor resection. No cell sorting; template was whole RNA from tumor, lung tissue or PBMC. In TCRdb, the 5' RACE reads were re-called with MiXCR into one record per CDR3 protein. This sample yields about 11,000 distinct CDR3 sequences, of which roughly 4% are seen a single time; 6% to 9.5% belongs to the top ten. Sequencing used normal lung tissue next to the tumor, obtained at surgery. The receptors were gathered from a male donor with early-stage non-small cell lung cancer.

This clonotype is labeled as medium-sized. In a library made to pick up alpha chains, this beta chain is a stray read with a size that means little. The chain couples TRBV6-1 to TRBJ1-5, with TRBD1 matching 9 bases. Trimming cost V 4 bases and J 5 bases; bases outside gene matches: 6. CDR1 is MNHNS, CDR2 SASEGT, per germline. The CDR3 is 15 residues long. CDR3 sequence: CASSVGQGLHQPQHF. The CDR3, as DNA: TGTGCCAGCAGTGTAGGACAGGGGCTCCATCAGCCCCAGCATTTT.

This clonotype was counted a few times. Because this beta chain is a stray read in a library intended to capture alpha chains, its abundance should not be given much weight. The chain joins TRBV5-6 to TRBJ2-1; 12 bases match TRBD2. The V segment lost 0 bases and the J segment 6 bases; nucleotides outside the gene matches: 4. In germline, CDR1 is SGHDT, CDR2 YYEEEE. CDR3 size: 16 residues. CDR3 DNA sequence: TGTGCCAGCAGCTTGGGACTAGCGGGAGTAAGCAATGAGCAGTTCTTC. It is translated as CASSLGLAGVSNEQFF.

This clonotype showed up many times. For a library built for alpha chains, this beta chain is a stray read; little rests on its size. V usage is TRBV5-1 and J usage is TRBJ1-3; D call uncertain. This CDR3 region has 15 residues. Germline CDR1 reads SGHRS; CDR2 reads YFSETQ. Between the trimmed V and J ends, which lost 0 bases and 0 bases, there was a span of 7 bases. CDR3 sequence reads: CASSLDVHSGNTIYF. The CDR3 DNA reads TGCGCCAGCAGCTTGGACGTACACTCTGGAAACACCATATATTTT.

This clonotype was observed at least ten times. This beta chain was picked up by a library intended for alpha chains and is off target, so its count carries little meaning. V is TRBV7-9 and J is TRBJ1-3; tentative D call: TRBD1 (6 bases). CDR3 length: 16 amino acids. V was pared by 1 base and J by 1 base, with 11 bases between. Per germline, CDR1 SEHNR and CDR2 FQNEAQ (reference sequence). CDR3 nucleotides: TGTGCCAGCAGCTTAGATTTACAGGGATCTGGAAACACCATATATTTT. As protein: CASSLDLQGSGNTIYF.

This clonotype came up a few times. Since the library was made to target alpha chains, this beta chain is a stray read and its abundance is not meaningful. J is TRBJ1-2 and V is TRBV20-1, with 10 nucleotides matching TRBD1. The CDR3 runs to 15 residues. Per the germline V gene, CDR1 is DFQATT and CDR2 is SNEGSKA (reference sequence). V lost 0 bases and J lost 8; bases outside the gene matches: 9. The CDR3 loop is CSARDRDRGPTGYTF. The CDR3 region has the DNA TGCAGTGCTAGAGACCGGGACAGGGGACCCACGGGCTACACCTTC.

This clonotype occurred a few times. Because the library targeted alpha chains, this beta chain is an off-target read whose size means little. This rearrangement joins TRBV7-2 to TRBJ2-7; tentative D call: TRBD1 (6 bases). This CDR3 region has 13 residues. Germline CDR1 SGHTA, CDR2 FQGNSA. Trimming removed 5 bases from V and 4 bases from J, with 12 bases in between. In DNA, the CDR3 is TGTGCCAGCAGCGCCACAGGGAATTACGAGCAGTACTTC. This codes for CASSATGNYEQYF.

This clonotype was detected many times. This beta chain was picked up by a library intended for alpha chains and is off target, so its count carries little meaning. The chain combines TRBV27 with TRBJ1-4, with D possibly matching TRBD1 (5 bases). The CDR3 loop spans 15 amino acids. Trimming pared 1 base from V and 5 bases from J, leaving 11 bases between. From germline, CDR1 is MNHEY and CDR2 SMNVEV (reference sequence). For the CDR3, the DNA is TGTGCCAGCAGTTTATATCAGGGCCCGAATGAAAAACTGTTTTTT. Its protein is CASSLYQGPNEKLFF.

This clonotype was seen ten or more times. Because this beta chain is a stray read in a library intended to capture alpha chains, its abundance should not be given much weight. CDR3 loop: CSALRQVGNYGYTF. The CDR3 coding sequence is TGCAGTGCACTTAGGCAGGTCGGGAACTATGGCTACACCTTC. The V gene is TRBV20-1, the J gene TRBJ1-2, with D hard to call. Trimming stripped 6 bases from V and 2 bases from J, with 16 bases between. The CDR3 covers 14 residues. The V gene's germline CDR1 is DFQATT and CDR2 SNEGSKA (reference sequence).